This T cell receptor beta chain appears in the sequencing data of a study of blood T cell repertoires in COVID-19 (dated by TCRdb to about 2020). Study-wide context: Samples from collaborators originated in the United States, Italy and Spain and spanned both the acute and convalescent phases of COVID-19. Samples were obtained from the ongoing ImmuneRACE study (first 160 participants) and from about 1,300 subjects provided by 6 global collaborators. The material from the prospective study consisted of cDNA or gDNA derived from T cells, B-cell-depleted T cells, or PBMCs. Where available, HLA class I and class II types were obtained from metadata supplied by the sample provider rather than from assay-based typing. Sample metadata almost always included a de-identified subject ID, COVID-19 status, age in years and sex. A freely available public database, intended as a resource for researchers studying the immune response to SARS-CoV-2, is where the repertoires were released. Subjects who had been exposed to COVID-19, were actively infected with it, or had recovered from it provided the deeply sampled blood TCRbeta repertoires that made up the dataset.

Overall study outcomes, separate from this receptor: The quantity of clinical and demographic metadata differed by source and by participant and was supplied without curation.

With respect to this clone: This receptor's antigen is unknown. No base quality information exists; no much larger clone differs at one position.

Whole blood was collected in K2EDTA tubes by collaborating institutions according to the institutions' own protocols. For TCRbeta analysis, collaborator samples were shipped as frozen whole blood, as isolated PBMCs, or as DNA extracted from either sample type. TCRbeta CDR3 regions were amplified from genomic DNA using the immunoSEQ Assay, a bias-controlled multiplex PCR. On the authors' methods: Within the assay, amplification of reference gene primers was used to estimate how many nucleated cells each sample contained. To quantify the absolute abundance of each unique TCRbeta CDR3 rearrangement, sequence reads were collapsed and filtered. Productive Simpson clonality was computed per sample as the square root of Simpson's diversity index over productive rearrangements. What TCRdb holds here is the immuneACCESS table cut down to in-frame rearrangements. Part of the clones is not present; checked against another copy, under half of the missing clones reflect an unresolved V gene, and the others are unexplained. V and J calls and clone size are given by that table; D and trimming were obtained from the DNA. For this sample the table gives 200,000 to 250,000 clones, of which around 75% were detected only once. Together, the top ten hold approximately 5.3% of the sample.

The receptor's source is a human donor in a cohort sampled during active COVID-19. Sequencing input: peripheral blood.

In nucleotide form, the sequence is TGTGCCAGCAGTCCCCGGGGTCAGATCCATTTTAACACCGGGGAGCTGTTTTTT. Translation gives CASSPRGQIHFNTGELFF. In this chain, TRBV6-2 or TRBV6-3 is recombined with TRBJ2-2; TRBD2 is perhaps the D gene, given 5 matching bases. Trimming at the junction amounts to 5 bases on V and 2 bases on J, and the germline ends lie 21 bases apart. CDR1 MNHEY and CDR2 SVGEGT were looked up in the germline V gene. Reading from cysteine to phenylalanine, the CDR3 counts 18 amino acids. CDR3 DNA only is kept here, 54 bases in frame from base 1.